Listed here are 2 T cell receptor beta chains from one sample, sequenced in a study of CD8 T cells in ankylosing spondylitis. TCRdb redid the calling of the 5' RACE reads with MiXCR, one entry per CDR3 protein. The sample consists of around 150,000 distinct CDR3 sequences, approximately 10% of them appearing once. The sequencing sample was made of blood, either unsorted or a sorted T cell fraction (not recorded which). The source of these receptors is a female donor with ankylosing spondylitis or in good health (not recorded which).

V gene TRBV15 combines with J gene TRBJ2-7; D is ambiguous. Per the germline V gene, CDR1 is LNHNV and CDR2 is YYDKDF (reference sequence). With 5 bases removed from V and 2 bases from J, the gap between germline ends came to 4 bases. The CDR3 loop spans 11 amino acids. DNA for the CDR3: TGTGCCACCAGCGGTACCTACGAGCAGTACTTC. This codes for CATSGTYEQYF.

This clonotype was observed many times. The V call is TRBV29-1, the J call TRBJ1-2; D is perhaps TRBD1 (6 bases). Between the trimmed V and J ends, which lost 7 bases and 8 bases, there was a span of 20 bases. This CDR3 comprises 13 residues. CDR1 is SQVTM and CDR2 is ANQGSEA in the germline V gene. DNA of the CDR3: TGCAGCGCCCGACTTTCAGGGGAGCAAGGCTACACCTTC. Translated: CSARLSGEQGYTF. Full variable domain (outside the CDR3, taken from reference TRBV29-1 and TRBJ1-2): SAVISQKPSRDICQRGTSLTIQCQVDSQVTMMFWYRQQPGQSLTLIATANQGSEATYESGFVIDKFPISRPNLTFSTLTVSNMSPEDSSIYLCSARLSGEQGYTFGSGTRLTVV.